Below are 14 T cell receptor beta chains sequenced from a single sample in a study of shared clonotypes between healthy human individuals. Only in-frame clones appear in the TCRdb table, and some are missing; sequencing was by immunoSEQ multiplex PCR. The sample holds roughly 2.2 million clones, roughly 93% seen once. The specimen sequenced was naive CD4+ T cells from PBMCs. Regarding subset: CD45RA+ positively selected. Every receptor here comes from a man between 18 and 35 years old in good health. Some clones in this sample may be carry-over from other donors' samples.

This clone has just one count. The chain couples TRBV6-1 to TRBJ2-7; D unresolved. This CDR3 has 15 amino acids. V was pared by 9 bases and J by 1 base, with 19 bases between. Germline assignment: CDR1 MNHNS and CDR2 SASEGT. This CDR3 reads CASVGLESLSYEQYF. In DNA, the CDR3 is TGTGCCAGTGTGGGGTTAGAGTCGCTATCCTACGAGCAGTACTTC.

This clone came up once. This chain joins TRBV19 and TRBJ1-5, with D perhaps TRBD1 (6 bases). The CDR3 consists of 15 residues. V lost 7 bases and J 3 bases, leaving 16 bases between the germline ends. Germline V gene sequence: CDR1 LNHDA, CDR2 SQIVND (reference sequence). CDR3 residues: CASTQDREFNQPQHF. DNA for the CDR3: TGTGCCAGTACCCAGGACAGAGAATTCAATCAGCCCCAGCATTTT.

The chain joins TRBV18 to TRBJ1-2, with a weak D call TRBD1 (5 bases). CDR1 is KGHSH, CDR2 LQKENI, per germline. CDR3 size: 14 residues. V was shortened by 6 bases and J by 3 bases, with 14 bases between the two germline ends. CDR3 DNA: TGTGCCAGCTCGACAAACCAGGGTTACTATGGCTACACCTTC. Translating it yields CASSTNQGYYGYTF.

This clone occurred once. This rearrangement joins TRBV7-9 to TRBJ2-3; TRBD1 is a possible D gene (6 bases). The length of the CDR3 is 13 residues. Germline V gene lookup returns CDR1 SEHNR and CDR2 FQNEAQ (reference sequence). V was cut by 5 bases and J by 5 bases, with 11 bases left in between. The CDR3 sequence is CASSQQGRDTQYF. Written as DNA, the CDR3 is TGTGCCAGCAGCCAGCAGGGGAGAGATACGCAGTATTTT.

The chain joins TRBV15 to TRBJ1-2; 7 bases are a match to TRBD1. The V gene end was trimmed by 5 bases and the J gene end by 2 bases; junction bases not matched to a gene: 2. The CDR3 is 13 residues long. Germline lookup yields CDR1 LNHNV and CDR2 YYDKDF (reference sequence). The CDR3 DNA follows: TGTGCCACCAGCGTGACAGGGAACTATGGCTACACCTTC. Protein sequence: CATSVTGNYGYTF.

V gene TRBV5-1 combines with J gene TRBJ2-5, with 8 bases fitting TRBD2. Trimming at V came to 2 bases and at J to 2 bases, leaving 5 bases not matched to a gene. Germline V gives CDR1 SGHRS, CDR2 YFSETQ. There are 15 residues in the CDR3. DNA for the CDR3: TGCGCCAGCAGCTTCCACGGGACTAGGCAAGAGACCCAGTACTTC. Translating gives CASSFHGTRQETQYF.

This clone has only one observation. This chain uses TRBV5-6 with TRBJ1-1; 9 positions match TRBD1. Losses at the gene ends were 3 bases for V and 1 base for J; bases not matched to a gene: 4. Germline assignment: CDR1 SGHDT and CDR2 YYEEEE. There are 15 residues in the CDR3. The CDR3 is CASSSLGQGNTEAFF. As DNA, the CDR3 is TGTGCCAGCAGCTCGCTGGGACAGGGGAACACTGAAGCTTTCTTT.

Comments on this clone: This same CDR3 is encoded by further DNA sequences in the sample. J is TRBJ2-7 and V is TRBV29-1; D gene uncertain. CDR1 and CDR2 (germline): SQVTM, ANQGSEA. The CDR3 sequence is 12 residues long. Trimming removed 4 bases from V and 0 bases from J, with 7 bases in between. In nucleotides, the CDR3 is TGCAGCGTTGCAGTTAGCTCCTACGAGCAGTACTTC. It encodes CSVAVSSYEQYF.

In regard to this clone: Other DNA sequences of this sample code for an identical CDR3. The gene calls are TRBV5-1 and TRBJ2-1, with 8 bases that match TRBD2. The germline gives CDR1 SGHRS, CDR2 YFSETQ. Trimming removed 0 bases from V and 6 bases from J; junction bases left unmatched: 5. This CDR3 region has 15 residues. In nucleotides, the CDR3 is TGCGCCAGCAGCTTGGACGGGAGGGCCCTCAATGAGCAGTTCTTC. Encoded protein: CASSLDGRALNEQFF. Supplemented by reference TRBV5-1 and TRBJ2-1, the full variable domain reads KAGVTQTPRYLIKTRGQQVTLSCSPISGHRSVSWYQQTPGQGLQFLFEYFSETQRNKGNFPGRFSGRQFSNSRSEMNVSTLELGDSALYLCASSLDGRALNEQFFGPGTRLTVL.

The genes are TRBV5-1 and TRBJ1-1, with 10 nucleotides matching TRBD1. With V trimmed by 3 bases and J by 1 base, 6 bases remained unmatched. CDR3 length: 16 residues. In germline, CDR1 is SGHRS, CDR2 YFSETQ. The CDR3 spells CASSSTGGKGNTEAFF. CDR3 nucleotide sequence: TGCGCCAGCAGCTCGACAGGGGGCAAGGGGAACACTGAAGCTTTCTTT.

Comment on this clone: Additional DNA sequences in this sample encode the identical CDR3. V usage is TRBV6-1 and J usage is TRBJ1-2; possibly TRBD1 for D (5 bases). Germline-derived CDR1 and CDR2 are MNHNS and SASEGT. The CDR3 has 13 residues. V gave up 4 bases and J gave up 2 bases, with 8 bases separating them. The CDR3 sequence: CASSATANYGYTF. CDR3 coding DNA: TGTGCCAGCAGTGCGACAGCCAACTATGGCTACACCTTC.

The chain has TRBV28 and TRBJ1-1; D gene ambiguous. This CDR3 comprises 12 residues. Germline V gene lookup returns CDR1 MDHEN and CDR2 SYDVKM. Trimming cost V 3 bases and J 10 bases, with 12 bases left between them. Here the CDR3 DNA reads TGTGCCAGCAGTTTGTCGGGCGAGAGAGCTTTCTTT. Protein product: CASSLSGERAFF.

The table lists this clone with a count of one. The CDR3 sequence is CASRKTSGRVPYNEQFF. The CDR3 DNA reads as TGTGCCAGTAGGAAGACTAGCGGGAGAGTTCCCTACAATGAGCAGTTCTTC. V gene TRBV19 combines with J gene TRBJ2-1; 12 nucleotides agree with TRBD2. The CDR3 runs 17 residues. V gave up 6 bases and J gave up 2 bases; unmatched junction bases: 8. Germline V gene data show CDR1 as LNHDA and CDR2 as SQIVND (reference sequence). Filled out from reference TRBV19 and TRBJ2-1, the complete variable domain reads DGGITQSPKYLFRKEGQNVTLSCEQNLNHDAMYWYRQDPGQGLRLIYYSQIVNDFQKGDIAEGYSVSREKKESFPLTVTSAQKNPTAFYLCASRKTSGRVPYNEQFFGPGTRLTVL.

The V and J genes are TRBV6-1 and TRBJ2-3, with D possibly being TRBD2 (6 bases). The CDR3 is 15 residues long. CDR1 and CDR2 (germline): MNHNS, SASEGT. Trimming removed 6 bases from V and 0 bases from J, with 13 bases in between. This CDR3 reads CASRERSGSTDTQYF. The CDR3 DNA reads TGTGCCAGCAGAGAGCGAAGCGGGAGCACAGATACGCAGTATTTT.